This T cell receptor beta chain stems from a study of cytomegalovirus exposure and HLA in healthy donors (dated by TCRdb to between 2016 and 2019). General notes on the study: An earlier analysis of around 600 of the donors reported approximately 290 Gb of sequence data and roughly 110 million unique TCR beta sequences from about 179 million T cells. Roughly 300 gigabases of sequencing data and tens of millions of unique TCR sequences were included in an early release covering about 600 HLA-typed donors. Of the roughly 400 genotyped donors, 81% fell in the genetic ancestry cluster associated with self-reported Caucasian donors. The aim of the study was to test whether cataloging public T cell receptors could identify signatures of past pathogen exposure. The study profiled the T cell repertoires of 550 to 700 subjects by immunosequencing and related them to cytomegalovirus serostatus. A separate validation cohort of approximately 130 different subjects was used in addition to the approximately 700-subject first cohort. To predict cytomegalovirus infection status, the study combined high-throughput TCR immunosequencing, statistical association of individual TCRs with disease status, and machine learning. A later analysis re-analyzed previously published TCR beta repertoires from 660 or so donors and added high-resolution HLA genotyping to study TCR occurrence patterns. Rather than drawing on any new phenotypic data, the later analysis identified candidate immune exposures from TCR beta sequences and the way those sequences occurred across donors. To decide whether each TCR beta V gene segment behaved as functional or pseudogenic, an earlier analysis of some 580 of the donors relied on high-throughput TCR beta sequencing. Alongside the repertoire data, information on donor age, sex, ethnicity and CMV serostatus was compiled. In a later genetic analysis, genome-wide SNP genotypes for about three fifths of the roughly 670 donors were used, and that subset was treated as a discovery cohort. Every repertoire in the discovery cohort had been generated on one and the same sequencing platform. Both class I and class II loci were covered by HLA typing, at four-digit resolution. The number of typed donors differed by locus: about 629-630 for A, B, C, DRB1 and DQB1; 500 to 550 for DQA1; 606 for DPA1; and about 470 for DPB1. Roughly five DR-DQ haplotypes were handled as single units for association and clustering, since linkage in the cohort was strong. On average, roughly 200,000 unique TCR beta nucleotide sequences were sequenced per donor among 398 genotyped donors of the cohort, with approximately 18% of those sequences being non-productive.

Results the study describes overall, beyond this receptor: A further reported finding was that TCR beta sequences accurately predicted the HLA-A and HLA-B alleles for most subjects in the first cohort. Immune exposure information for the cohort was limited to CMV serostatus. Because counts were too low, seventeen rarely observed V segments, including chromosome 9 orphons, were excluded from the earlier analysis of under 650 of the donors. In a later analysis, HLA-associated TCR beta chains were found to be more clonally expanded and to have lower generation probabilities than equally common non-associated chains. Cytomegalovirus status was reported to be diagnosed by the classifier with high specificity and sensitivity in both the original and validation cohorts. In a later analysis, about 17,000 TCR beta sequences were associated with specific HLA alleles at a false discovery rate of 0.05. Several of the top co-occurrence clusters appeared to be linked to parvovirus B19, influenza, CMV and Epstein-Barr virus, according to a later analysis. According to a later analysis, most CMV-associated TCR beta chains appeared to be HLA-restricted, and the HLA associations seemed to be driven largely by CMV exposure. In a later genetic analysis, fewer N-insertions in productive TCRs were reported among donors in an Asian-associated ancestry cluster than the 666-donor mean. Correlated functional status among segregating V segments might reflect linkage disequilibrium, but an unknown experimental factor could not be ruled out. Because the 87-base-pair reads could not distinguish some IMGT-functional V segments, including TRBV6-2 and TRBV6-3, those segments were excluded. The authors suggested that the approach could potentially be extended to other disease states and immunological phenotypes. HLA typing was unavailable for some donors at each locus, so association tests used only the typed subset. Strong co-occurrence of HLA alleles, especially DR and DQ, made assigning TCR associations to individual alleles difficult. A later analysis found that TCR association rates varied across HLA loci, with DRB1 alleles showing the most associated TCRs and HLA-C alleles the fewest. Most TCR sequences were seen in very few donors, while some public TCRs were found in many individuals. The presence/absence analyses assumed that sequencing depth was roughly uniform across donors, and that assumption may not be true. V-gene and J-gene trimming of TCR beta chains was associated with a missense DCLRE1C variant in a later genetic analysis, and the association was replicated in an independent cohort. A total of 150 to 200 TCR beta chains were listed by the study as associated with cytomegalovirus. Only TCR beta chains were sequenced in this cohort, and the absence of alpha or paired-chain data limited detectable features. A few of the identified cytomegalovirus-associated TCR beta chains were confirmed in vitro to be specific for cytomegalovirus antigens. In an earlier analysis of about 540 of the donors, most TCR beta V segments were observed in productive rearrangements about 87% or about 30% of the time, broadly matching IMGT annotations. A group of highly shared sequence variants was considered likely to be a technical artifact of the sequencing pipeline.

The CDR3 starts with the cysteine, ends with the phenylalanine, and has 15 residues. Solely the CDR3 DNA is kept, with 45 bases framed from the first base. Trimming at the junction amounts to 8 bases on V and 0 bases on J, and the germline ends lie 14 bases apart. Sequences MGHDK (CDR1) and SYGVNS (CDR2) are obtained from the germline V gene. The cohort comprised under 700 healthy bone marrow donors. Cohort members were all nominally healthy when sampled, although unrecorded immune exposures were likely present. The donor tested CMV seropositive and was one of the 289 seropositive cohort members. Every donor gave a peripheral blood sample, and the peripheral blood mononuclear cells from that sample were used for TCR beta sequencing. Genomic DNA was extracted from the blood cell samples with the Qiagen DNeasy Blood Extraction Kit. Points on this clone: Its cognate antigen has yet to be identified.

Library prep was done by the immunoSEQ multiplex PCR assay. A mixture of 60 forward primers for TCR Vbeta segments and 13 reverse primers for TCR Jbeta segments was used in the multiplex PCR. The CDR3 region of rearranged TCR beta genes was amplified from genomic DNA by a multiplex PCR assay. The amplified TCR beta libraries were sequenced on the Illumina HiSeq System as 87-base-pair reads. In the authors' own workflow: Across the roughly 670 repertoires, a later analysis counted approximately 75 million unique TCR beta chains, some 11 million of which were shared by at least two donors. To remove PCR and sequencing errors, raw reads were error-corrected and collapsed into unique sequences using a nearest-neighbor algorithm that merged closely related sequences. Alignment of CDR3 sequences to IMGT reference sequences was used to assign V, D and J gene segments. Each retained sequence needed at least a six-nucleotide match to both a V gene segment and a J gene segment. A rearrangement counted as productive if the CDR3 had no stop codons and remained in frame with V and J, and every other rearrangement counted as non-productive. Following IMGT convention, CDR3 was defined as the stretch from the second conserved V-encoded cysteine to the conserved J-encoded phenylalanine. Sequences without an unambiguous match to a single V gene segment were excluded from the earlier analysis of about 630 of the donors. In an earlier analysis of 500 to 750 of the donors, V segments were called functional above 56.7% productive rearrangements and were called segregating when the between-donor standard deviation exceeded 5%. A statistical classification framework was built to diagnose cytomegalovirus status from the catalog of TCR beta chain sequences. A later analysis assigned V and J genes by comparing TCR nucleotide sequences with IMGT/GENE-DB human TR gene sequences. The TCRdist pipeline was used in a later analysis to assign CDR3 sequences and most-parsimonious VDJ recombination scenarios. In a later analysis, each TCR beta chain was defined by its CDR3 amino acid sequence together with its V-gene family, and reads lacking a unique V-gene family were excluded. To address suspected cross-contamination and a sequencing artifact, a later analysis removed a few hundred highly shared, low-generation-probability nucleotide sequences. A later analysis calculated a clonal expansion index for each public chain from normalized within-repertoire ranks of inferred template counts. Generation probabilities in a later analysis came from a VDJ recombination model fitted to out-of-frame rearrangements, and those results were checked against IGoR. Hypergeometric tests were used in a later analysis to score TCR-TCR, TCR-HLA and TCR-CMV co-occurrence, with a repertoire-size bias correction applied to the TCR pairs. To estimate false discovery rates, a later analysis permuted the HLA or CMV assignments 20 times. In a later analysis, co-occurring TCRs were grouped with DBSCAN, and TCRdist sequence similarity was added when clustering was performed within HLA-allele-positive subsets. For co-occurrence clustering, repertoires with fewer than 30,000 or more than 120,000 public chains were excluded, along with five or six repertoires with anomalous nucleotide sharing. TCRdb holds this immuneACCESS table with in-frame rearrangements only. Some clones are missing; in checked studies, unresolved V genes explain under half, and the rest has no known cause. That table gives V, J and clone size, and the DNA gave D and trimming. The sample table on file contains approximately 96,000 clones. The top ten clones comprise about 6% of the sample.

Sequenced material: PBMCs. The sequence was collected from a girl between 10 and 17 years old in good health and CMV-seropositive. This receptor chain uses TRBV25-1 and TRBJ1-3, with a tentative D gene TRBD1 over 5 matching bases. The DNA reads TGTGCCAGCCGGGACTTAAGATCCTCTGGAAACACCATATATTTT. Protein translation: CASRDLRSSGNTIYF.